The sample holds a few counts of the clone carrying this T cell receptor (beta chain). The data belong to a study of blood T cell repertoires in COVID-19. Study context: COVID-19 samples, acute and convalescent, were from the United States, Italy and Spain. Nucleic acid was either cDNA or gDNA, and it came from T cells, B-cell-depleted T cells, or PBMCs.

This CDR3 has 15 amino acids. Method: immunoSEQ multiplex PCR; TCRdb's copy keeps in-frame clones and lacks some. The data hold 300,000 or so clones, with about 87% observed a single time. The V gene is TRBV7-5, the J gene TRBJ2-1; TRBD2, the table's D call, was not compared with the DNA. TRBV7-5 is an annotated pseudogene. Sequencing used peripheral blood. This TCR was sampled from a woman between 35 and 50 years old with acute or convalescent COVID-19. DNA for the CDR3: TGTGCCAGAAGCTTTCTAGCGGGGGGGCAGGGTGAGCAGTTCTTC. Its protein product is CARSFLAGGQGEQFF.